This TCR beta chain was sequenced in a study of T cell responses to AZD1222 COVID-19 vaccine. Across the study: Both about-4-week and about-12-week second-dose recipients were combined. Study-wide points: Among AZD1222 vaccinees, only five to seven were seropositive at baseline. Donors were chiefly white British, with a greater number of females, and clonal diversity was perhaps underestimated. Reports indicate that nearly half of spike-specific TCRs are directed at unmutated variant regions.

With respect to this clone: Its specificity is not known.

Here immunoSEQ multiplex PCR was the method, and the copy in TCRdb shows in-frame clones only, minus some. The repertoire holds 100,000 to 120,000 clones, with about 87% as singletons. V was clipped by 5 bases and J by 7 bases; unmatched bases: 8. CDR1 is SEHNR, CDR2 FQNEAQ, per germline (reference sequence). This CDR3 is built from 15 residues. The sample was peripheral blood, taken on day 0 of AZD1222 vaccination. V and J are TRBV7-9 and TRBJ1-6, with 7 bases matching TRBD1. The TCR was taken from an adult in good health. DNA for the CDR3: TGTGCCAGCAGCACGGGACAGCCAGGGAATTCACCCCTCCACTTT. Amino acids: CASSTGQPGNSPLHF. Combining the CDR3 with reference TRBV7-9 and TRBJ1-6 gives the whole variable domain DTGVSQNPRHKITKRGQNVTFRCDPISEHNRLYWYRQTLGQGPEFLTYFQNEAQLEKSRLLSDRFSAERPKGSFSTLEIQRTEQGDSAMYLCASSTGQPGNSPLHFGNGTRLTVT.